The present entry profiles one T cell receptor (beta chain) with its context. Its binding antigen is unknown. One base away there is no much larger clone; base qualities are not given. Systemically healthy Caucasian individuals from Russia, approximately 39 in total and aged about 6 to 100 years, were included as donors. Each donor gave roughly 9.5 milliliters of peripheral blood, collected into EDTA-treated Vacutainer tubes. Ficoll-Paque density-gradient centrifugation was used to isolate PBMCs, with at least 6.5 million per sample. Total RNA was extracted from PBMCs with Trizol reagent, with at least 5 micrograms obtained per sample. Naive CD45RAhigh/CD27high T cell percentages were measured by flow cytometry on a PBMC aliquot from every donor. The library came from 5' RACE. Instrument on record: Illumina HiSeq 2500. A second 7 to 11 cycle PCR used a sample-barcoded 5' primer and a J-beta primer mix. A template-switch 5' adaptor carrying 12 random nucleotides introduced a unique molecular identifier onto each TCR beta cDNA molecule. Each sample yielded at least 2.5 million CDR3-containing paired-end reads. First-strand cDNA synthesis was performed from all RNA using the Mint cDNA synthesis kit, with priming by a TRBC-specific oligonucleotide. Following uracil-DNA glycosylase treatment, a first 18-cycle PCR with universal primers M1SS and BC2_uni_R was performed on all cDNA. On the study's bioinformatics: For normalization, 1 million high-quality reads were randomly selected from each sample, with every read carrying a distinct molecular identifier. Reads with shared molecular identifiers were discarded instead of being binned into consensus sequences. MiTCR, run with a Q25 quality threshold and the strictest error-elimination algorithm, handled CDR3 identification, clonotype clustering and error correction. A nonparametric unseen species model using Euler transformation provided a lower-bound estimate of total TCR beta diversity. TCRdb reprocessing: public reads trimmed at Q25 with fastp, clones called with MiXCR, in-frame beta chains kept. Each CDR3 protein gets just one entry, which takes the most common genes and DNA from the rows behind it. Clone size and V and J calls follow TCRdb, not the original study. Across this sample there are 800,000 to 950,000 distinct CDR3 sequences, with 35% to 40% seen only once. Jointly, the top ten make up 13% of the sample.

The junction shows trimming of 7 bases on V and 8 bases on J, plus 13 bases between the germline ends. CDR1 and CDR2, looked up from the germline V gene, are SGHRS and YFSETQ. The CDR3 numbers 13 residues from cysteine through phenylalanine. Kept here is only the CDR3 DNA, which spans 39 bases and is read in frame from base 1. The record originates from a study of blood T cells in healthy people across ages (dated by TCRdb to about 2015). In terms of the full investigation: In model experiments, template switching captured roughly one uniquely barcoded TCR beta cDNA molecule for every two T cells. Two additional independent replicas of 1 million unique cDNA reads from the same blood draw were analyzed for two donors (one aged 18 to 30 and one aged 80 or older). The study measured age-related changes in TCR beta repertoire diversity using deep sequencing normalized with unique cDNA molecular identifiers. The donors were split into four age groups: young (average about 15 years), middle-aged (39), aged (roughly 65) and long-lived (approximately 80). To avoid experimental bias, donors of different ages were spread randomly across the sequencing lanes.

On the study overall, not on this receptor specifically: Conclusive comparison of naive and antigen-experienced compartments was prevented by the profiling of bulk unsorted PBMCs. Observed TCR beta diversity per million T cells fell roughly linearly with age, and a significant reduction was already apparent by age roughly 40. The percentage of naive T cells measured by flow cytometry correlated strongly with observed TCR beta diversity. The long-lived group showed more naive CD4+ T cells, fewer expanded clones and increased TCR diversity than the aged group, suggesting age selection. The CMV infection status of donors was not known, potentially confounding age-related changes in expanded clonotypes. Estimates of total diversity based on one million sequenced T cells were regarded as lower bounds and as underestimates.

The chain couples TRBV5-1 to TRBJ1-6; D gene: possibly TRBD1, on 5 matching bases. The specimen sequenced was blood. The clonotype comes from a man aged 18 to 30 in good health. In nucleotides, the sequence is TGCGCCAGCGGCAGGGAGAGGGATTCACCCCTCCACTTT. It encodes CASGRERDSPLHF.